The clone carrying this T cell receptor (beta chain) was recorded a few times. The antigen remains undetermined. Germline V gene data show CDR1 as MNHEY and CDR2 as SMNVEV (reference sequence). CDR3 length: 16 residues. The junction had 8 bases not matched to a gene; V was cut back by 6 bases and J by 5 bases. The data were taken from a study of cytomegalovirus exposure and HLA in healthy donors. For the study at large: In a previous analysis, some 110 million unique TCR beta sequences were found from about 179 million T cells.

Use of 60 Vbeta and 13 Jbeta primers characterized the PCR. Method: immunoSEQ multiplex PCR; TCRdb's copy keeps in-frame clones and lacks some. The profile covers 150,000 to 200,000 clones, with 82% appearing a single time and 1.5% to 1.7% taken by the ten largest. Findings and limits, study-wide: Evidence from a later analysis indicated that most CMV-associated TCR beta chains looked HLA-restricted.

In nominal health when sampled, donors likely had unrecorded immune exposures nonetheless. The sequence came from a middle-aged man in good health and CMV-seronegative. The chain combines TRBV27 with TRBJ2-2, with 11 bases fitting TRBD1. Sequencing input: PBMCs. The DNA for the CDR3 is TGTGCCAGCAGCGCATCCGGGACAGGGGGAACCGGGGAGCTGTTTTTT. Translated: CASSASGTGGTGELFF.